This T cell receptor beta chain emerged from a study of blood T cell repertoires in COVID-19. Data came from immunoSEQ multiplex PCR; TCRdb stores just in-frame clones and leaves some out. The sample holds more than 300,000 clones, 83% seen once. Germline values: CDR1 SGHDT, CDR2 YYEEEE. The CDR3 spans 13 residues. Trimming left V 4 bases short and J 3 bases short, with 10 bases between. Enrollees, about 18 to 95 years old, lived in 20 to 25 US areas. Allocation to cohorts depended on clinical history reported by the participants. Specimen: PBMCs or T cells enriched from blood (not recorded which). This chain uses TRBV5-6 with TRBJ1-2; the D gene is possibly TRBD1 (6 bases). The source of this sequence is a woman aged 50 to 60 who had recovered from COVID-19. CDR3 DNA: TGTGCCAGCAGCAAGACAGGTTACTATGGCTACACCTTC. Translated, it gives CASSKTGYYGYTF.